The 2 T cell receptor beta chains in this list originate from one sample, sequenced in a study of post-analysis software for immune sequencing data (dated by TCRdb to between 2015 and 2017). Receptor libraries were prepared by PCR. The reads were generated on an Illumina HiSeq 2500. To reduce PCR and sequencing biases, unique molecular identifiers were built into the TCR beta cDNA libraries. TCRdb handled the public reads itself, with Q25 trimming in fastp and clone calling in MiXCR, and kept productive beta chains. Rows merge per CDR3 protein into single entries with the most common DNA and genes. The sample yields roughly 600,000 distinct CDR3 sequences; around 47% were counted once. Around 1.7% of the sample lies in the top ten. These receptors are not linked to any known antigen. Study-wide conclusions, independent of this receptor: Significantly higher frequencies in patients than in controls were found for roughly five TRBV segments, including TRBV5-6, TRBV5-1 and TRBV20-1.

The sample comprised blood. The receptors come from a girl between 5 and 17 years old with multiple sclerosis.

This clonotype was detected only a few times. V is TRBV7-2 and J is TRBJ2-5, with a possible D match to TRBD1 (5 bases). The CDR3 runs to 14 residues. Germline V gene sequence: CDR1 SGHTA, CDR2 FQGNSA. Trimming cost V 2 bases and J 1 base, with 8 bases left between them. CDR3 in DNA: TGTGCCAGCAGCTTATCAGGGTTCCAAGAGACCCAGTACTTC. It is translated as CASSLSGFQETQYF. Drawing the rest from reference TRBV7-2 and TRBJ2-5, the complete variable domain is GAGVSQSPSNKVTEKGKDVELRCDPISGHTALYWYRQSLGQGLEFLIYFQGNSAPDKSGLPSDRFSAERTGGSVSTLTIQRTQQEDSAVYLCASSLSGFQETQYFGPGTRLLVL.

This clonotype turned up a few times. The CDR3 region has the DNA TGTGCCAGCAGCTTCAGAGGGGCCAACGTCCTGACTTTC. This codes for CASSFRGANVLTF. The gene calls are TRBV11-1 and TRBJ2-6, with no clear D. With 3 bases removed from V and 4 bases from J, the gap between germline ends came to 4 bases. The CDR3 is made up of 13 amino acids. The V gene's germline CDR1 is SGHAT and CDR2 FQDESV (reference sequence).